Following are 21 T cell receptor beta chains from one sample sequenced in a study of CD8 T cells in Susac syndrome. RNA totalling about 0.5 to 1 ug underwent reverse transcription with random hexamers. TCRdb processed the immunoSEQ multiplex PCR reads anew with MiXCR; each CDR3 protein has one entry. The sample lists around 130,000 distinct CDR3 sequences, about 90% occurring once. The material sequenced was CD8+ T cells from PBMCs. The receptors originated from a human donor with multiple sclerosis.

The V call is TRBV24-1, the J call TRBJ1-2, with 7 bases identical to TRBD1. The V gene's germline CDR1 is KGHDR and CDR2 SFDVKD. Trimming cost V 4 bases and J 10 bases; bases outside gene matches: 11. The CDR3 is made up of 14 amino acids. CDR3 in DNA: TGTGCCACCAGTGAATCATACTACAGGGGAGCCTACACCTTC. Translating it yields CATSESYYRGAYTF.

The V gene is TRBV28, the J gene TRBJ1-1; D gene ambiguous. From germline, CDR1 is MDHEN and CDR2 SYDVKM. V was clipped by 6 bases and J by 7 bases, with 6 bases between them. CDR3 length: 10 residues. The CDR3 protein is CASSENEAFF. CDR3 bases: TGTGCCAGCAGCGAAAATGAAGCTTTCTTT.

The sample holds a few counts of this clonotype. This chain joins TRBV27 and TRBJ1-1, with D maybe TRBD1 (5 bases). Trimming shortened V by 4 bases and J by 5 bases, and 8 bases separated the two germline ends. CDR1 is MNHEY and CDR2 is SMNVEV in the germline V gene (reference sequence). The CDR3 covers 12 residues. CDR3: CASSWGGTEAFF. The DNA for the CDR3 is TGTGCCAGCAGTTGGGGGGGGACTGAAGCTTTCTTT.

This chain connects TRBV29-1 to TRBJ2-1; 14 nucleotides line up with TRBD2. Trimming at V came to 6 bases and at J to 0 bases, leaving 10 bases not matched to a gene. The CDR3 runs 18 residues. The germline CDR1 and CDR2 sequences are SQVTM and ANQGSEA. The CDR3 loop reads CSVEGTSGSSSSYNEQFF. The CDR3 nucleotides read TGCAGCGTAGAGGGGACTAGCGGGAGTAGTTCCTCCTACAATGAGCAGTTCTTC.

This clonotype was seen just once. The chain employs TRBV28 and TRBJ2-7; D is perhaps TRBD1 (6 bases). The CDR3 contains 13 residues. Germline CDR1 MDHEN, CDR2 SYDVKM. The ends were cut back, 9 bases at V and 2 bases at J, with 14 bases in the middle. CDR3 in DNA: TGTGCCAGTACCCCGGGACAAACCTACGAGCAGTACTTC. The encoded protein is CASTPGQTYEQYF.

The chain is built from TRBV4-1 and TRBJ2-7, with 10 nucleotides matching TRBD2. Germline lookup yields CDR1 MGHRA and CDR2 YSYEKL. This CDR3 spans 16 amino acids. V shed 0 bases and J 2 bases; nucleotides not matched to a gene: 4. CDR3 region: CASSQDLGLAAYEQYF. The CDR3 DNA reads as TGCGCCAGCAGCCAAGATCTAGGACTAGCGGCCTACGAGCAGTACTTC.

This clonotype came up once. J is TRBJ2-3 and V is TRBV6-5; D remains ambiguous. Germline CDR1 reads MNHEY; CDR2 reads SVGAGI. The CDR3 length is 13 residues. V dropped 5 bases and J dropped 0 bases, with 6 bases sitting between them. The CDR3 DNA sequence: TGTGCCAGCAGTGGCTTGAGCACAGATACGCAGTATTTT. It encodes CASSGLSTDTQYF.

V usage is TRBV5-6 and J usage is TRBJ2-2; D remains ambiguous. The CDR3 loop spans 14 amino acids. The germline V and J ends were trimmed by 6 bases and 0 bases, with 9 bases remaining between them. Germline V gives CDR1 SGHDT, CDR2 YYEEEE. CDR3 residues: CASTYQANTGELFF. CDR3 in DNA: TGTGCCAGCACGTACCAGGCGAACACCGGGGAGCTGTTTTTT.

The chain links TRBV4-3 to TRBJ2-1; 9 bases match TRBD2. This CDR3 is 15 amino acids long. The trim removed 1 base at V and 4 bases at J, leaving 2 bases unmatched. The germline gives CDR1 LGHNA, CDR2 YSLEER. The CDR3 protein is CASSQGTSAYNEQFF. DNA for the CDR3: TGCGCCAGCAGCCAAGGGACTAGCGCTTACAATGAGCAGTTCTTC.

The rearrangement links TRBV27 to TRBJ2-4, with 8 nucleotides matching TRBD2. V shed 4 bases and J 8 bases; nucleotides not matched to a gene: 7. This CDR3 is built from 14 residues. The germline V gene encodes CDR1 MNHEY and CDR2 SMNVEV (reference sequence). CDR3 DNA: TGTGCCAGCAGTTACGGCCCGGGAGGGGACATTCAGTACTTC. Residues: CASSYGPGGDIQYF.

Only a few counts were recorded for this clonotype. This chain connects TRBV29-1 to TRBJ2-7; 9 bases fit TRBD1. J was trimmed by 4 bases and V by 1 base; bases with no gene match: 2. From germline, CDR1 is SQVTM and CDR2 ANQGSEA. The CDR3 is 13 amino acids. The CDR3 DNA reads TGCAGCGTTGAAGGGGGGACAGGGTACGAGCAGTACTTC. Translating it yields CSVEGGTGYEQYF.

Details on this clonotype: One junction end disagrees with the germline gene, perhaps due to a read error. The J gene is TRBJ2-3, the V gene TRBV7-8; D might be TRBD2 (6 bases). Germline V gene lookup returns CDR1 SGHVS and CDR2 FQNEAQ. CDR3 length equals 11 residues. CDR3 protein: CASSLGLATDF. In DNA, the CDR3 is TGTGCCAGCAGCTTAGGGCTAGCGACCGATTTT.

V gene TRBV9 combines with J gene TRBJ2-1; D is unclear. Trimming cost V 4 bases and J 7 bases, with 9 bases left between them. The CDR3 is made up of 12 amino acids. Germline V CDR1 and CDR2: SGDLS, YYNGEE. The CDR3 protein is CASSPNWNEQFF. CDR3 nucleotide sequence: TGTGCCAGCAGCCCCAATTGGAATGAGCAGTTCTTC. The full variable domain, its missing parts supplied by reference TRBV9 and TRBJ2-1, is DSGVTQTPKHLITATGQRVTLRCSPRSGDLSVYWYQQSLDQGLQFLIQYYNGEERAKGNILERFSAQQFPDLHSELNLSSLELGDSALYFCASSPNWNEQFFGPGTRLTVL.

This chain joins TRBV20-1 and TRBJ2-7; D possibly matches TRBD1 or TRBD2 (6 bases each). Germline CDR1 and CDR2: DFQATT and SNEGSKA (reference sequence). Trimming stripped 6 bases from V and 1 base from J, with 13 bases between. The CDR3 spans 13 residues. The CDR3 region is CSARGGESYEQYF. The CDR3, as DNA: TGCAGTGCCAGGGGAGGTGAGTCCTACGAGCAGTACTTC.

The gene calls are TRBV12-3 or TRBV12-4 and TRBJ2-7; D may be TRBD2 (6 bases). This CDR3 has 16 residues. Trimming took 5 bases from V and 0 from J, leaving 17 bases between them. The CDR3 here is CASSRPPSENSYEQYF. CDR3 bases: TGTGCCAGCAGTCGACCTCCTAGCGAGAACTCCTACGAGCAGTACTTC.

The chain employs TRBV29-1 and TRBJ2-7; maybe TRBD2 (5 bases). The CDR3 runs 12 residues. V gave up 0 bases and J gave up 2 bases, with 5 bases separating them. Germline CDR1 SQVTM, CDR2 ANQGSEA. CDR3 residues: CSVEEGAYEQYF. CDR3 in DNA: TGCAGCGTTGAAGAGGGAGCCTACGAGCAGTACTTC.

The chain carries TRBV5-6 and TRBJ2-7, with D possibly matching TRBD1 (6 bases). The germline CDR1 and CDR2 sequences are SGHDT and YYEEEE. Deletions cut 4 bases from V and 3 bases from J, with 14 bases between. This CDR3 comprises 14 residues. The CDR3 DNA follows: TGTGCCAGCAGCGGTCGGGACACCGACTACGAGCAGTACTTC. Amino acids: CASSGRDTDYEQYF.

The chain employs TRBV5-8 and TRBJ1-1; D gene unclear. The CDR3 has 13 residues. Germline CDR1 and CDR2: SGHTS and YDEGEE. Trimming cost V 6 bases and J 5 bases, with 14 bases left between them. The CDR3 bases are TGTGCCAGCACCCATCCCGCCGGGACTGAAGCTTTCTTT. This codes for CASTHPAGTEAFF.

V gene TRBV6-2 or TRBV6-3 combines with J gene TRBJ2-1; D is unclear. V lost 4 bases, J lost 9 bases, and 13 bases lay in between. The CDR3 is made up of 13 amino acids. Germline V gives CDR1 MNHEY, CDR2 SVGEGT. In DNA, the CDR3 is TGTGCCAGCAGTTTTACTATGCCGGGTGAGCAGTTCTTC. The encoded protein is CASSFTMPGEQFF.

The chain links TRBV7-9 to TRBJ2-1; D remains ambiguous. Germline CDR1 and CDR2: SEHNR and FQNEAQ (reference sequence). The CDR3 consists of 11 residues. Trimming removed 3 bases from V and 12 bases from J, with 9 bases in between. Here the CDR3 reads CASSLDLGQFF. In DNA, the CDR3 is TGTGCCAGCAGCTTGGATTTAGGGCAGTTCTTC.

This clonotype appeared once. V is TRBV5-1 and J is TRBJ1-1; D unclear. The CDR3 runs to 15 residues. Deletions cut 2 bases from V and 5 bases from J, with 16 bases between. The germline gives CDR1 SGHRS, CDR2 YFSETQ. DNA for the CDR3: TGCGCCAGCAGCTTAGGATGGGGTTCGGATACTGAAGCTTTCTTT. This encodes CASSLGWGSDTEAFF. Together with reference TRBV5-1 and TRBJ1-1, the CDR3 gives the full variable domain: KAGVTQTPRYLIKTRGQQVTLSCSPISGHRSVSWYQQTPGQGLQFLFEYFSETQRNKGNFPGRFSGRQFSNSRSEMNVSTLELGDSALYLCASSLGWGSDTEAFFGQGTRLTVV.